The source of this TCR beta chain is a study of T-cell memory formation after mild COVID-19. General study results and limits: Cross-reactive memory seemingly joined, as some responding clones were found in pre-infection memory.

Concerning this clonotype itself: Its antigen is not identified.

5'RACE primed at constant segments yielded TCR alpha and TCR beta cDNA libraries bearing sample barcodes and UMIs. TCRdb re-called the 5' RACE reads with MiXCR, one entry per CDR3 protein. Of 250,000 to 300,000 distinct CDR3 sequences listed, about 16% are singletons. Germline CDR1 and CDR2: LNHNV and YYDKDF (reference sequence). Germline trimming cut 6 bases from V and 9 bases from J; bases unmatched to any gene: 3. The CDR3 runs to 14 residues. The source of this sequence is a man between 18 and 29 years old who had mild COVID-19 (a few samples of this study predate the infection). Cell type and time point are not known. This chain joins TRBV15 and TRBJ1-6, with 12 positions matching TRBD1. Input material: PBMCs or a T cell subset sorted from them (not recorded which). The CDR3 nucleotides are TGTGCCACCAGGAGGGACAGGGGGCTTTCACCCCTCCACTTT. Residues: CATRRDRGLSPLHF.